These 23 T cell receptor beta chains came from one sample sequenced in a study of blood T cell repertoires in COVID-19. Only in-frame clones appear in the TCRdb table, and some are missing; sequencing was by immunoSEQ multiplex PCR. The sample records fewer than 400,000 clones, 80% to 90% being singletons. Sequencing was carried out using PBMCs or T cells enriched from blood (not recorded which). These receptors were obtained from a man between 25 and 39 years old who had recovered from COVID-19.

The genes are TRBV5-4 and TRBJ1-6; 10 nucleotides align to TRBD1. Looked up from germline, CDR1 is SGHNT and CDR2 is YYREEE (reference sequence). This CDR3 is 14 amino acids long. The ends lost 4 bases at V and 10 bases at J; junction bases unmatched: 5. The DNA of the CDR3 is TGTGCCAGCAGCCGGGACAGGGGATACTCACCCCTCCACTTT. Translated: CASSRDRGYSPLHF. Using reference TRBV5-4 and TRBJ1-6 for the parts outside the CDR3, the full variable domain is ETGVTQSPTHLIKTRGQQVTLRCSSQSGHNTVSWYQQALGQGPQFIFQYYREEENGRGNFPPRFSGLQFPNYSSELNVNALELDDSALYLCASSRDRGYSPLHFGNGTRLTVT.

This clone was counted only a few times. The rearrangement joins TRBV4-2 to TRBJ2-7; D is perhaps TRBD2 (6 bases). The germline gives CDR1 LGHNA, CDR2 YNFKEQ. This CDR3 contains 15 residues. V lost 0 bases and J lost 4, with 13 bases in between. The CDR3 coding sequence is TGTGCCAGCAGCCAAGAAGGGCTAGCGAGTTACGAGCAGTACTTC. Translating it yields CASSQEGLASYEQYF.

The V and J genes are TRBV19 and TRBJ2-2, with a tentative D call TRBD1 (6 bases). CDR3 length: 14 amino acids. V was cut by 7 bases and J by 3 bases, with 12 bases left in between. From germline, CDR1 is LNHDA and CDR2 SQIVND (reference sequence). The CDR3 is CASTPGVHTGELFF. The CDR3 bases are TGTGCCAGTACGCCAGGGGTCCACACCGGGGAGCTGTTTTTT.

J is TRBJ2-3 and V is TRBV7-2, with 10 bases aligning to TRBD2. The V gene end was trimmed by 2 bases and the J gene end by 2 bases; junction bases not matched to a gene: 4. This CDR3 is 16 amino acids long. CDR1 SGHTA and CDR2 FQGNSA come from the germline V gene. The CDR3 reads CASSLNSGGATDTQYF. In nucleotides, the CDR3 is TGTGCCAGCAGCTTAAACAGCGGGGGGGCCACAGATACGCAGTATTTT.

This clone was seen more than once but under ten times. CDR3: CASSLGAEQFF. The CDR3 coding sequence is TGTGCCAGCAGTTTAGGGGCTGAGCAGTTCTTC. This chain links TRBV12-3 or TRBV12-4 with TRBJ2-1; the D is unclear. This CDR3 is 11 amino acids long. The V end lost 1 base, the J end lost 9 bases, and 4 bases lay between the germline ends.

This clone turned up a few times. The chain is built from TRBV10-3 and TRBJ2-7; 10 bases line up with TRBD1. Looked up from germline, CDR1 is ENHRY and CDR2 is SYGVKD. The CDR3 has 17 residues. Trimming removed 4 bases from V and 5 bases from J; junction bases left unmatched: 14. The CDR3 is CAISAGGPGTGVDEQYF. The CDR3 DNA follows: TGTGCCATCAGTGCGGGGGGCCCCGGGACAGGGGTCGACGAGCAGTACTTC.

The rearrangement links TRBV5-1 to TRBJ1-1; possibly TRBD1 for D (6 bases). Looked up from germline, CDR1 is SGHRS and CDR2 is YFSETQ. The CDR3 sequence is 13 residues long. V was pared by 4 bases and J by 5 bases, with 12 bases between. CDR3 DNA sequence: TGCGCCAGCAGCCTGGCAGGGGTGACTGAAGCTTTCTTT. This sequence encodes CASSLAGVTEAFF.

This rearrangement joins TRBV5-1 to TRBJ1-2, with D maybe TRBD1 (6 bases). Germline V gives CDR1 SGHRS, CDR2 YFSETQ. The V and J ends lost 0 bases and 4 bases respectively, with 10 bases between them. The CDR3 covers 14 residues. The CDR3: CASSLGRGIYGYTF. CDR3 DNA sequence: TGCGCCAGCAGCTTGGGCAGGGGAATCTATGGCTACACCTTC.

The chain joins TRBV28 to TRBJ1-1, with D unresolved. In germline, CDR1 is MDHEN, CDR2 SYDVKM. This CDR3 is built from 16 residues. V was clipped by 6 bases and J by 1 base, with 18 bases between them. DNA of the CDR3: TGTGCCAGCAGAACTAGGCGGGGAACTGCGAACACTGAAGCTTTCTTT. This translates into CASRTRRGTANTEAFF.

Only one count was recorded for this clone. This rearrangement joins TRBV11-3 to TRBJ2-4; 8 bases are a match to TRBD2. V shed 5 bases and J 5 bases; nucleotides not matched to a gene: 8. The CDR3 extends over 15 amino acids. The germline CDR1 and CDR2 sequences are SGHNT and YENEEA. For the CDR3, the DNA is TGTGCCAGCAGCCTTGGGAACGGGGGGGAAAACATTCAGTACTTC. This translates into CASSLGNGGENIQYF.

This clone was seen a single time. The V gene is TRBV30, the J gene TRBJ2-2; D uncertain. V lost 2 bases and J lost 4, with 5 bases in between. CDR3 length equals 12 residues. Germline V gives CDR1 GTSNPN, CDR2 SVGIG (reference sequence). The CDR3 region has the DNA TGTGCCTGGAGTCGAGCCACCGGGGAGCTGTTTTTT. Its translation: CAWSRATGELFF.

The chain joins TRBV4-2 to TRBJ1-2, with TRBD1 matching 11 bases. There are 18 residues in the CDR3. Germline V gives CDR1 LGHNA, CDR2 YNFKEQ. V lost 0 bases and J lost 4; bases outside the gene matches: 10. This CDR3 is CASSQENLRTGGVYGYTF. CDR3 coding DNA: TGTGCCAGCAGCCAAGAAAATCTTCGGACAGGGGGCGTCTATGGCTACACCTTC.

CDR3: CASSFRTGGTGELFF. Here the CDR3 DNA reads TGTGCCAGCAGCTTTAGGACAGGGGGCACCGGGGAGCTGTTTTTT. This rearrangement joins TRBV7-6 to TRBJ2-2, with TRBD1 matching 10 bases. Per the germline V gene, CDR1 is SGHVS and CDR2 is FNYEAQ. The CDR3 extends over 15 amino acids. V was clipped by 3 bases and J by 4 bases; unmatched bases: 2.

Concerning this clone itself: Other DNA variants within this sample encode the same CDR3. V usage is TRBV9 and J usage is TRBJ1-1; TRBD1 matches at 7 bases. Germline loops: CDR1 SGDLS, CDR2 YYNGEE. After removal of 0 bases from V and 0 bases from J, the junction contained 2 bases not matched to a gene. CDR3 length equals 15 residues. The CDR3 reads CASSVGGTVNTEAFF. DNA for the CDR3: TGTGCCAGCAGCGTAGGCGGGACAGTGAACACTGAAGCTTTCTTT.

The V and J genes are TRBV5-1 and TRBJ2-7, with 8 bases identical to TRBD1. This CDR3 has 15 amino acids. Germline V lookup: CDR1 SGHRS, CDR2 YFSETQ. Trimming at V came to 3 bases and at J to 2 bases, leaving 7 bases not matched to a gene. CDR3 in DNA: TGCGCCAGCAGCTCACAGGGGGATACTACCTACGAGCAGTACTTC. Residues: CASSSQGDTTYEQYF.

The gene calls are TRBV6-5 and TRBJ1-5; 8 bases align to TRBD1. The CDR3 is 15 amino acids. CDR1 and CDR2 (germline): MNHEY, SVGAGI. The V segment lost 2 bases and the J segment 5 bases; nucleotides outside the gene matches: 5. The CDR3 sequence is CASSYIDRGYQPQHF. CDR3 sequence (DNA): TGTGCCAGCAGTTACATTGACAGGGGATATCAGCCCCAGCATTTT.

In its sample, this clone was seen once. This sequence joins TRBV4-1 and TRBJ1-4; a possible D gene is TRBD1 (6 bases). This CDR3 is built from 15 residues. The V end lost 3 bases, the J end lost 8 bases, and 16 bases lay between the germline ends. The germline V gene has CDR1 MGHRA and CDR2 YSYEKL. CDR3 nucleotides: TGCGCCAGCAGCCAGGACGGGACATCAATGGAAAAACTGTTTTTT. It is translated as CASSQDGTSMEKLFF.

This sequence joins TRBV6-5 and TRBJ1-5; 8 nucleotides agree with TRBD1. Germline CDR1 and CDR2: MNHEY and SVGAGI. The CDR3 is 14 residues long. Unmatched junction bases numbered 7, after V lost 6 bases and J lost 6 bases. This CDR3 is CASRLGQGGQPQHF. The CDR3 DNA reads TGTGCCAGCAGGCTAGGACAGGGCGGTCAGCCCCAGCATTTT.

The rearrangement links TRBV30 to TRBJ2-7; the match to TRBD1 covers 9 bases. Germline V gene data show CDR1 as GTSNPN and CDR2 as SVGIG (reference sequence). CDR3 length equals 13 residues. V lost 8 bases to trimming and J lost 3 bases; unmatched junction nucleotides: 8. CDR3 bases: TGTGCCGCAAACGGGGGACAGGGCTACGAGCAGTACTTC. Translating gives CAANGGQGYEQYF.

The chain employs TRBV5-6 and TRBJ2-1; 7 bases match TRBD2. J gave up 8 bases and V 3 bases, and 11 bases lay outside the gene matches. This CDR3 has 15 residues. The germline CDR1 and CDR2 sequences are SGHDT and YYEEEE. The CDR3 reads CASSSSARGRDEQFF. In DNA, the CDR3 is TGTGCCAGCAGCTCCTCCGCCCGGGGGAGGGATGAGCAGTTCTTC. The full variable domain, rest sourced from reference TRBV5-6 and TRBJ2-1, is DAGVTQSPTHLIKTRGQQVTLRCSPKSGHDTVSWYQQALGQGPQFIFQYYEEEERQRGNFPDRFSGHQFPNYSSELNVNALLLGDSALYLCASSSSARGRDEQFFGPGTRLTVL.

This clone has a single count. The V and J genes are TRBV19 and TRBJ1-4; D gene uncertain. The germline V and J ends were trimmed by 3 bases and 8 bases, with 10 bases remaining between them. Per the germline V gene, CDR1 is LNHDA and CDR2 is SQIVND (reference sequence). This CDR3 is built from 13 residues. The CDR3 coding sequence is TGTGCCAGTAGTATGCCCGGGTACGAAAAACTGTTTTTT. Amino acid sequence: CASSMPGYEKLFF.

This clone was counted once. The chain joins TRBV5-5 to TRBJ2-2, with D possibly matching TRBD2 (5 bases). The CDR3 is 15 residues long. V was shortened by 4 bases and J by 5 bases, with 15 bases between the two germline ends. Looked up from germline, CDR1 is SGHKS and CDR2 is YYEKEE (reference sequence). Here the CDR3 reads CASSPVAGGTGELFF. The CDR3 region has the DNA TGTGCCAGCAGCCCGGTAGCCGGAGGAACCGGGGAGCTGTTTTTT.

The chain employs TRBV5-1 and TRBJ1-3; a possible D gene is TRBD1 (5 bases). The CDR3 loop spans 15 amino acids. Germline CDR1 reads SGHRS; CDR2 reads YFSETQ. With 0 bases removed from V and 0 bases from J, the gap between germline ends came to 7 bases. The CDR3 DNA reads TGCGCCAGCAGCTTGGCGACAGACTCTGGAAACACCATATATTTT. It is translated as CASSLATDSGNTIYF.